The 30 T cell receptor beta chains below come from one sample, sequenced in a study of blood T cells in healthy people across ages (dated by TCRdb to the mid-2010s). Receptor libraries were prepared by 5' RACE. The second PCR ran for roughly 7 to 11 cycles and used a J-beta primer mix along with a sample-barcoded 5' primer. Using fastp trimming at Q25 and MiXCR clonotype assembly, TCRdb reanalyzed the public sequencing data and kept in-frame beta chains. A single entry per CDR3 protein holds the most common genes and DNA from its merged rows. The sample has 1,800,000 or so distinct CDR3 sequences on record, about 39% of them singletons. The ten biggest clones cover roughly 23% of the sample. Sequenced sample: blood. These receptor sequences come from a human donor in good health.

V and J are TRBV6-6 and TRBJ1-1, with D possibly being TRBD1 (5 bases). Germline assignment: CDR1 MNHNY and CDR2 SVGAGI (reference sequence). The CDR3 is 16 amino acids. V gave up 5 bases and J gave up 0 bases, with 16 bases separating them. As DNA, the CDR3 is TGTGCCAGCAGTCCGCAGGTCTGGGGCCTGAACACTGAAGCTTTCTTT. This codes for CASSPQVWGLNTEAFF.

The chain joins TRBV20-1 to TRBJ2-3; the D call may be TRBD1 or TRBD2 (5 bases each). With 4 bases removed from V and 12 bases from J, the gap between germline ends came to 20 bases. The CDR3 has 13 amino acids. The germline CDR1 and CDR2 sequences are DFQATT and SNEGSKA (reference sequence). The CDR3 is CSATIIIGETQYF. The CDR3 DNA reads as TGCAGTGCTACAATAATTATAGGGGAGACCCAGTATTTT.

CDR3 bases: TGCGCCAGCAGCCGGCGACATGAGGGGGGGAGTGATGTCAGCACAGATACGCAGTATTTT. Encoded protein: CASSRRHEGGSDVSTDTQYF. V usage is TRBV4-1 and J usage is TRBJ2-3, with TRBD2 as a possible D gene (7 bases). The germline CDR1 and CDR2 sequences are MGHRA and YSYEKL. Between the trimmed V and J ends, which lost 4 bases and 0 bases, there was a span of 26 bases. The CDR3 is 20 amino acids.

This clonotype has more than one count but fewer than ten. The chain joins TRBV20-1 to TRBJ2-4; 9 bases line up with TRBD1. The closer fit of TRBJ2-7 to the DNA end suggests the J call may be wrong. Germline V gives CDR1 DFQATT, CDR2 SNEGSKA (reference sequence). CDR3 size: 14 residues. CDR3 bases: TGCAGTGCTAGAGCCTCACAGGGGGCGGGCGAGCAGTACTTC. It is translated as CSARASQGAGEQYF.

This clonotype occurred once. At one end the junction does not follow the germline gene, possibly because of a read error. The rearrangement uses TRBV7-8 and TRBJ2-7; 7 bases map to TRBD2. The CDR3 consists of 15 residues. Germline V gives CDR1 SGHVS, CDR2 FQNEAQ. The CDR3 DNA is TGTGCCAGCAGCTTAAACCGGGGAGGGTCCTACGGGCAGTACTTC. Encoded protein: CASSLNRGGSYGQYF.

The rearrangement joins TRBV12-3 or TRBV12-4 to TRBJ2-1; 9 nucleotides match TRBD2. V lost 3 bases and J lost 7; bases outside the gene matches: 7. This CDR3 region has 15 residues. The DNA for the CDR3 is TGTGCCAGCAGTTTTTTCGGCGGGGGGGCAAATGAGCAGTTCTTC. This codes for CASSFFGGGANEQFF.

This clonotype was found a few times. The CDR3 protein is CASSLALGDLGEQYF. The CDR3 region has the DNA TGCGCCAGCAGCTTGGCCTTAGGGGACCTGGGCGAGCAGTACTTC. The chain has TRBV5-1 and TRBJ2-7; D may match TRBD1 or TRBD2 (5 bases each). Trimming left V 0 bases short and J 6 bases short, with 16 bases between. The CDR3 length is 15 residues. The germline gives CDR1 SGHRS, CDR2 YFSETQ. Full variable domain (missing parts from reference TRBV5-1 and TRBJ2-7): KAGVTQTPRYLIKTRGQQVTLSCSPISGHRSVSWYQQTPGQGLQFLFEYFSETQRNKGNFPGRFSGRQFSNSRSEMNVSTLELGDSALYLCASSLALGDLGEQYFGPGTRLTVT.

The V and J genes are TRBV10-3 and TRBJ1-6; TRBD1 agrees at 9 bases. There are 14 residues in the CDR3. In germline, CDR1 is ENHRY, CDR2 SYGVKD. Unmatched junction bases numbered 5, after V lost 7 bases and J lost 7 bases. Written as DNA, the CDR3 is TGTGCCATCACCGAGGGACAGGGCAATTCACCCCTCCACTTT. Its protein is CAITEGQGNSPLHF.

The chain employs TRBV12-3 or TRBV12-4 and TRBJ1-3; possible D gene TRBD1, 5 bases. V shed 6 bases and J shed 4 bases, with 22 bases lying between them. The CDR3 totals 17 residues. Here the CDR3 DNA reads TGTGCCAGCAGAAAAAGAGTGGGGTTGGGGACCGGAAACACCATATATTTT. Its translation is CASRKRVGLGTGNTIYF.

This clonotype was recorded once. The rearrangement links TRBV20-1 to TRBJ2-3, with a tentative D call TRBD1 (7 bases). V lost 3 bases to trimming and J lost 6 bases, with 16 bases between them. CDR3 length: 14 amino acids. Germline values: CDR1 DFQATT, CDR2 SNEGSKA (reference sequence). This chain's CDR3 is CSAREGALMDTQYF. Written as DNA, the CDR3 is TGCAGTGCTAGGGAGGGGGCCCTAATGGATACGCAGTATTTT.

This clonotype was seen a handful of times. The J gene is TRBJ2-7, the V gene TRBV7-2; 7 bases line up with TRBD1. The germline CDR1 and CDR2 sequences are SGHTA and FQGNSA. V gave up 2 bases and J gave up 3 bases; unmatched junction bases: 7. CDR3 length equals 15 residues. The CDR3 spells CASSLSTGLGYEQYF. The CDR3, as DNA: TGTGCCAGCAGCTTATCGACAGGGCTCGGCTACGAGCAGTACTTC. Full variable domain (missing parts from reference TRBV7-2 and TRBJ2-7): GAGVSQSPSNKVTEKGKDVELRCDPISGHTALYWYRQSLGQGLEFLIYFQGNSAPDKSGLPSDRFSAERTGGSVSTLTIQRTQQEDSAVYLCASSLSTGLGYEQYFGPGTRLTVT.

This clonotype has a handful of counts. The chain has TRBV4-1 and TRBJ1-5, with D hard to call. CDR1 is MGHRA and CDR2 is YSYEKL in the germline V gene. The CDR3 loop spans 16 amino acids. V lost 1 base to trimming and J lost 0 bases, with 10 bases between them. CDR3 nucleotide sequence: TGCGCCAGCAGCCAAGTGACGGACTATAGCAATCAGCCCCAGCATTTT. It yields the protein CASSQVTDYSNQPQHF.

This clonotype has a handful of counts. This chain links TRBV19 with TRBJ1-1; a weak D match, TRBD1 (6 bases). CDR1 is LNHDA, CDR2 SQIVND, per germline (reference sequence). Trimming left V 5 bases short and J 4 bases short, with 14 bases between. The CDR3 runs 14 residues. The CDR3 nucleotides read TGTGCCAGTAGTGTAACAACAGGGAGCACTGAAGCTTTCTTT. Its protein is CASSVTTGSTEAFF.

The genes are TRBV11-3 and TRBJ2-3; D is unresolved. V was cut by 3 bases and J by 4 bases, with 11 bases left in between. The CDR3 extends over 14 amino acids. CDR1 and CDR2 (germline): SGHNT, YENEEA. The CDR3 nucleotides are TGTGCCAGCAGCTTTCCCCCCGTTTCAGATACGCAGTATTTT. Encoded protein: CASSFPPVSDTQYF.

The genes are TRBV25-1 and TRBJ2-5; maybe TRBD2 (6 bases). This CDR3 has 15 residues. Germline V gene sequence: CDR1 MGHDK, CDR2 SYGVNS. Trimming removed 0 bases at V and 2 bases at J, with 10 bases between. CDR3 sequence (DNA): TGTGCCAGCAGTGAATACGTGGGGGGACAAGAGACCCAGTACTTC. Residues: CASSEYVGGQETQYF.

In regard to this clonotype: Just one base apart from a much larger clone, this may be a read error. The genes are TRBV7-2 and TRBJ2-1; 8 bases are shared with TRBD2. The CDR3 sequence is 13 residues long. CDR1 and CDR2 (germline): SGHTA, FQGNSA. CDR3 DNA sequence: TGTGCCAGCCGGGAGGGGGAATACAATAAGCAGTTCTTC. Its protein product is CASREGEYNKQFF.

Written as DNA, the CDR3 is TGTGCCAGCAGGGGGTCCGAGGCCAATGAGCAGTTCTTC. It codes for CASRGSEANEQFF. The chain couples TRBV9 to TRBJ2-1, with D hard to call. From germline, CDR1 is SGDLS and CDR2 YYNGEE. Trimming removed 5 bases at V and 6 bases at J, with 12 bases between. This CDR3 spans 13 amino acids.

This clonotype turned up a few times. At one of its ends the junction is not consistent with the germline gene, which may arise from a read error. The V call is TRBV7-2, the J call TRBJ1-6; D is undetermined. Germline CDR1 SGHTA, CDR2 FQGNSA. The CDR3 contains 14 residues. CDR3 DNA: TGTGCCAGCAGCCGGTTCTTGGATAATCCACCCCTCCACTTT. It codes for CASSRFLDNPPLHF.

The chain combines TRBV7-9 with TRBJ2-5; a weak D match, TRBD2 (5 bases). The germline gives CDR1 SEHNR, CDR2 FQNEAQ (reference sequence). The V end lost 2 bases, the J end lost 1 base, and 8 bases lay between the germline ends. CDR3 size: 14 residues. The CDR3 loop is CASSLQEGQETQYF. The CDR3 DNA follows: TGTGCCAGCAGCTTACAAGAGGGCCAAGAGACCCAGTACTTC.

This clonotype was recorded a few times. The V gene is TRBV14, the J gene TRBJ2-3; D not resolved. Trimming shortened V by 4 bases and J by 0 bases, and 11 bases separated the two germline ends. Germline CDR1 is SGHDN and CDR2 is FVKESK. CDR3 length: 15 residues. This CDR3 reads CASSPSLGSTDTQYF. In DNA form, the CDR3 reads TGTGCCAGCAGCCCATCATTGGGGAGCACAGATACGCAGTATTTT.

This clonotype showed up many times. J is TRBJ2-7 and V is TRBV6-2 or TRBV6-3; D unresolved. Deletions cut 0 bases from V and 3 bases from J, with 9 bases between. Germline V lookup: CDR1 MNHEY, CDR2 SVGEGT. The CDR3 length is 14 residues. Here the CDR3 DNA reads TGTGCCAGCAGTTACTCCGGTTCTGGCTACGAGCAGTACTTC. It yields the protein CASSYSGSGYEQYF.

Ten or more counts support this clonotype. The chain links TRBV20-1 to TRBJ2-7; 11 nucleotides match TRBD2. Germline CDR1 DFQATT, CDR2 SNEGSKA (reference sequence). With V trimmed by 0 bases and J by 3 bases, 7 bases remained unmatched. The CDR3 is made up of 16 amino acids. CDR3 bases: TGCAGTGCTAGAGATCCGACTAGCGGGGAGTTCTACGAGCAGTACTTC. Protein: CSARDPTSGEFYEQYF.

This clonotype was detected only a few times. CDR3 protein: CASNPTGVYSTEAFF. As DNA, the CDR3 is TGTGCCAGCAACCCCACAGGGGTCTATAGCACTGAAGCTTTCTTT. This chain links TRBV6-1 with TRBJ1-1; 7 bases are shared with TRBD1. Germline CDR1 and CDR2: MNHNS and SASEGT. V lost 7 bases and J lost 4; bases outside the gene matches: 12. This CDR3 region has 15 residues.

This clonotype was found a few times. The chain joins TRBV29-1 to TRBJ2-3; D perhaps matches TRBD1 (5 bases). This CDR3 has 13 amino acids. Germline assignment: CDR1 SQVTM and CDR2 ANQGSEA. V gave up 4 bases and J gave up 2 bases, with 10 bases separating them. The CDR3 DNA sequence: TGCAGCGTTGGGGGCAGATACACAGATACGCAGTATTTT. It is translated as CSVGGRYTDTQYF.

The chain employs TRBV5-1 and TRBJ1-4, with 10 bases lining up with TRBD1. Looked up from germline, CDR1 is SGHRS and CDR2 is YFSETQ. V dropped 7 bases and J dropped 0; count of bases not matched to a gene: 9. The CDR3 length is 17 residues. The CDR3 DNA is TGCGCCAGCTCTCCGGGACAGGGGTTTGCAACTAATGAAAAACTGTTTTTT. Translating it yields CASSPGQGFATNEKLFF.

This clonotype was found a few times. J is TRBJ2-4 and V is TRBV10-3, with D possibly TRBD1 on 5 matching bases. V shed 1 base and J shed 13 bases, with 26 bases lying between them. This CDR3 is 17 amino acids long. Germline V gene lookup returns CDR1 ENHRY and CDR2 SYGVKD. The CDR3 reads CAISEFSLPGLGSEQYF. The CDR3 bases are TGTGCCATCAGTGAGTTTTCGCTACCAGGGCTGGGATCAGAGCAGTACTTC.

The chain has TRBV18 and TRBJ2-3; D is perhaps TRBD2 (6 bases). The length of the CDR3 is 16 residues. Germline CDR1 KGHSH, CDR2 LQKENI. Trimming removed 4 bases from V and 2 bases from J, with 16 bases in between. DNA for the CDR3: TGTGCCAGCTCACATGAGGCCGGAGGGCTCACAGATACGCAGTATTTT. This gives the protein CASSHEAGGLTDTQYF.

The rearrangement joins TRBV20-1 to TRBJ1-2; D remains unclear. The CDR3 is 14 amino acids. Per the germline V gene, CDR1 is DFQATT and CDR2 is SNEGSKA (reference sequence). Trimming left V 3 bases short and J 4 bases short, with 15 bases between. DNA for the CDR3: TGCAGTGCTAGTGGGGTTGCCGAAATCTATGGCTACACCTTC. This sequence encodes CSASGVAEIYGYTF.

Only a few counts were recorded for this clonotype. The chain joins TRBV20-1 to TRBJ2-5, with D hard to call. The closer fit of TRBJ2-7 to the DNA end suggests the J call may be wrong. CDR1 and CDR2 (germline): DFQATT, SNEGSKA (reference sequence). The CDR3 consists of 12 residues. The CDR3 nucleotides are TGCAGTGCTAGTCCGAGAAACTACGAGCAGTACTTC. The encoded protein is CSASPRNYEQYF.

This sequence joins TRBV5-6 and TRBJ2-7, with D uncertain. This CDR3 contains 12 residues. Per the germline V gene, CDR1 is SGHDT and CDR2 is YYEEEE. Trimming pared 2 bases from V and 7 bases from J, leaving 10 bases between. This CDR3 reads CASSFLYEEQYF. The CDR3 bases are TGTGCCAGCAGCTTCCTATACGAAGAGCAGTACTTC.